This T cell receptor beta chain originates from a study of a mutant IDH1 vaccine in newly diagnosed glioma. Across the study: At week 35 came visit V12, and visit V13 followed at week 47.

CDR1 and CDR2 (germline): MGHRA, YSYEKL. The CDR3 sequence is 16 residues long. The V and J ends lost 6 bases and 4 bases, in that order; junction bases with no gene match: 11. Assay used: immunoSEQ multiplex PCR; TCRdb lists only in-frame clones, some missing. The sample holds about 50,000 clones, roughly four fifths seen once. Regarding time point: week 35, safety follow-up. The investigators gave 300 ug of mutant IDH1 20-mer peptide in each vaccine dose, together with topical imiquimod. On this clone itself: What it binds is unknown.

This chain links TRBV4-1 with TRBJ2-1, with 8 bases matching TRBD2. This specimen was PBMCs, taken from a glioma patient whose treatment included an IDH1 peptide vaccine. This receptor was obtained from a man aged 40-50 years with glioma. This CDR3 reads CASRSLAGGGYNEQFF. The CDR3 bases are TGCGCCAGCAGGTCACTCGCGGGAGGCGGGTACAATGAGCAGTTCTTC.